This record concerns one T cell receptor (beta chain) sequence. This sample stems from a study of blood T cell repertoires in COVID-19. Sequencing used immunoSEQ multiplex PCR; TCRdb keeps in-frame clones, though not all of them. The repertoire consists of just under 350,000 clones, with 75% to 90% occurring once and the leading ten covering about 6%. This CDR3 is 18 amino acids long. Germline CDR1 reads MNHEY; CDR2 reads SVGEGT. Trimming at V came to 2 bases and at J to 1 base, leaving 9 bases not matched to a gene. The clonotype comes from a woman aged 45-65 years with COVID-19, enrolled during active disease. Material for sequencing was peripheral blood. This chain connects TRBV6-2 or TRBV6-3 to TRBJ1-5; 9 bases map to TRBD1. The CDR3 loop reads CASSYGTGFVGSNQPQHF. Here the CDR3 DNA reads TGTGCCAGCAGTTACGGGACAGGGTTTGTTGGCAGCAATCAGCCCCAGCATTTT.